This T cell receptor (beta chain) was identified during a study of shared clonotypes between healthy human individuals. Broader study findings: What limited the represented genetic and exposure-history diversity was the small number of donors.

CDR3 length: 15 residues. Germline V CDR1 and CDR2: LNHDA, SQIVND (reference sequence). Trimming cost V 6 bases and J 0 bases, with 12 bases left between them. Clones were sequenced by immunoSEQ multiplex PCR, and TCRdb holds only the in-frame ones, with some missing. This table has around 2.5 million clones, 93% appearing once. This clone was recorded once. The antigen is unknown. The rearrangement links TRBV19 to TRBJ1-3, with D possibly TRBD1 on 6 matching bases. The TCR was taken from a young man in good health. Some clones in this sample may be carry-over from other donors' samples. The sequencing sample was made of naive CD4+ T cells from PBMCs. Subset specified: CD45RA+ positively selected. The CDR3 region is CASRPGQFSGNTIYF. Here the CDR3 DNA reads TGTGCCAGTAGGCCCGGACAGTTCTCTGGAAACACCATATATTTT. The whole variable domain, remainder taken from reference TRBV19 and TRBJ1-3, is DGGITQSPKYLFRKEGQNVTLSCEQNLNHDAMYWYRQDPGQGLRLIYYSQIVNDFQKGDIAEGYSVSREKKESFPLTVTSAQKNPTAFYLCASRPGQFSGNTIYFGEGSWLTVV.